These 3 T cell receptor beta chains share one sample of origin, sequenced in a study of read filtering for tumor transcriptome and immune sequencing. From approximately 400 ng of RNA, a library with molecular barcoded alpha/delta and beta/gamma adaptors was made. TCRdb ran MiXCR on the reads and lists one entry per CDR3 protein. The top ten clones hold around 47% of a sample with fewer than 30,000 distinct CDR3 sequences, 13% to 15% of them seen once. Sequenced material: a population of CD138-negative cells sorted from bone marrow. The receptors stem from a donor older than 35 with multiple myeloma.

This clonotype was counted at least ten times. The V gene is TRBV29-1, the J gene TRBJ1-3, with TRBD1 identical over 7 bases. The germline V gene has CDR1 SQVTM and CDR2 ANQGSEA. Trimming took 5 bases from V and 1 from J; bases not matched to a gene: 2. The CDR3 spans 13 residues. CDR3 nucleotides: TGCAGCGTTACCAGGGGGTCTGGAAACACCATATATTTT. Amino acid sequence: CSVTRGSGNTIYF.

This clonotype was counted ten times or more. This CDR3 is CASSLGQLSNQPQHF. The CDR3 nucleotides read TGTGCCAGCAGCTTAGGGCAGCTTAGCAATCAGCCCCAGCATTTT. The genes are TRBV7-2 and TRBJ1-5; unclear D gene. The CDR3 has 15 residues. Per germline, CDR1 SGHTA and CDR2 FQGNSA. V lost 1 base to trimming and J lost 0 bases, with 7 bases between them.

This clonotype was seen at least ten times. CDR3 DNA: TGTGCCAGCAGTCCGGGGGCCAAGGATACGCAGTATTTT. Translation: CASSPGAKDTQYF. The chain recombines TRBV28 with TRBJ2-3, with D possibly being TRBD1 or TRBD2 (6 bases each). The CDR3 contains 13 residues. Trimming cost V 5 bases and J 6 bases, with 12 bases left between them. Germline V gene lookup returns CDR1 MDHEN and CDR2 SYDVKM.